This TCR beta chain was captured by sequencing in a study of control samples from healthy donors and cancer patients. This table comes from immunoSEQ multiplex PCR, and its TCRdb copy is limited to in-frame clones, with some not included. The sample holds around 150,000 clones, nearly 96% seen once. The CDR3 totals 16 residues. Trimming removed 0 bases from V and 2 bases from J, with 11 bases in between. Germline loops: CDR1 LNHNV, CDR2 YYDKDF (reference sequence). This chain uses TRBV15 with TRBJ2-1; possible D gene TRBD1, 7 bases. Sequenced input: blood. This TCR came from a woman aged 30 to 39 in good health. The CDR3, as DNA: TGTGCCACCAGCAGAGATTTCAGGGGGGCCTACAATGAGCAGTTCTTC. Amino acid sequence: CATSRDFRGAYNEQFF.